These 27 T cell receptor beta chains originate from one sample sequenced in a study of cytomegalovirus exposure and HLA in healthy donors. Researchers ran the PCR with 60 Vbeta and 13 Jbeta primers. Repertoires were generated with immunoSEQ multiplex PCR, while TCRdb's copy carries only in-frame clones and drops some. The sample has roughly 170,000 clones, 71% seen once; the top ten hold about 1.6%. The specimen sequenced was PBMCs. The receptors come from a girl between 5 and 17 years old in good health and CMV-seronegative.

The chain links TRBV2 to TRBJ1-1; no definite D call. V was trimmed by 8 bases and J by 1 base, leaving 5 bases between them. CDR1 and CDR2 (germline): SNHLY, FYNNEI. CDR3 size: 11 residues. CDR3 sequence: CASYKNTEAFF. The CDR3 bases are TGTGCCAGCTACAAGAACACTGAAGCTTTCTTT.

The V gene is TRBV6-1, the J gene TRBJ1-6; TRBD1 agrees at 9 bases. CDR3 length: 17 residues. V shed 4 bases, J shed 12 bases, and the junction held 16 bases outside the gene matches. CDR1 is MNHNS, CDR2 SASEGT, per germline. This chain's CDR3 is CASSGPDRGIIIGPLHF. DNA for the CDR3: TGTGCCAGCAGTGGCCCGGACAGGGGTATTATAATCGGACCCCTCCACTTT.

The chain combines TRBV5-1 with TRBJ1-2; 7 nucleotides match TRBD1. CDR3 length: 16 amino acids. Germline V lookup: CDR1 SGHRS, CDR2 YFSETQ. The junction had 14 bases not matched to a gene; V was cut back by 1 base and J by 8 bases. CDR3 in DNA: TGCGCCAGCAGCTTGCCCCCGAGACAGGGTATCGGGGGCTACACCTTC. Amino acids: CASSLPPRQGIGGYTF. The complete variable domain, with remaining parts taken from reference TRBV5-1 and TRBJ1-2, reads KAGVTQTPRYLIKTRGQQVTLSCSPISGHRSVSWYQQTPGQGLQFLFEYFSETQRNKGNFPGRFSGRQFSNSRSEMNVSTLELGDSALYLCASSLPPRQGIGGYTFGSGTRLTVV.

The genes are TRBV7-8 and TRBJ2-7, with D maybe TRBD2 (5 bases). The V gene's germline CDR1 is SGHVS and CDR2 FQNEAQ. The V and J ends lost 1 base and 4 bases respectively, with 5 bases between them. This CDR3 comprises 12 residues. CDR3: CASSLGTYEQYF. DNA of the CDR3: TGTGCCAGCAGCTTAGGGACTTACGAGCAGTACTTC.

The CDR3 DNA reads as TGCAGTGCTTCGGGACAGACTGAAGCTTTCTTT. Its translation: CSASGQTEAFF. The chain uses TRBV20-1 and TRBJ1-1; 7 nucleotides align to TRBD1. CDR3 length: 11 amino acids. With V trimmed by 5 bases and J by 5 bases, 2 bases remained unmatched. Germline CDR1 is DFQATT and CDR2 is SNEGSKA (reference sequence).

This clone has more than one count but fewer than ten. The chain is built from TRBV6-1 and TRBJ1-2; 9 bases are a match to TRBD1. V was pared by 6 bases and J by 5 bases, with 4 bases of the junction left unmatched. The germline V gene encodes CDR1 MNHNS and CDR2 SASEGT. The CDR3 totals 13 residues. The CDR3 region has the DNA TGTGCCAGCAGGAGACAGGGGGGGTATGGCTACACCTTC. As protein: CASRRQGGYGYTF.

The chain links TRBV19 to TRBJ1-5; D may be TRBD1 (5 bases). Germline V CDR1 and CDR2: LNHDA, SQIVND (reference sequence). This CDR3 is 15 amino acids long. Trimming shortened V by 3 bases and J by 5 bases, and 14 bases separated the two germline ends. CDR3 protein: CASSMSRAGDQPQHF. The CDR3 nucleotides are TGTGCCAGTAGTATGAGCAGGGCTGGGGATCAGCCCCAGCATTTT. The whole variable domain, remainder taken from reference TRBV19 and TRBJ1-5, is DGGITQSPKYLFRKEGQNVTLSCEQNLNHDAMYWYRQDPGQGLRLIYYSQIVNDFQKGDIAEGYSVSREKKESFPLTVTSAQKNPTAFYLCASSMSRAGDQPQHFGDGTRLSIL.

The genes are TRBV19 and TRBJ1-6; possible D gene TRBD1, 6 bases. V was clipped by 3 bases and J by 7 bases, with 19 bases between them. Germline V gene lookup returns CDR1 LNHDA and CDR2 SQIVND (reference sequence). This CDR3 comprises 17 residues. The CDR3 region has the DNA TGTGCCAGTAGTATTCCGCGGGAGAGGGGGTTAAATTCACCCCTCCACTTT. This sequence encodes CASSIPRERGLNSPLHF.

The chain has TRBV7-8 and TRBJ2-6; 7 bases align to TRBD2. The CDR3 totals 17 residues. In germline, CDR1 is SGHVS, CDR2 FQNEAQ. V shed 5 bases, J shed 0 bases, and the junction held 7 bases outside the gene matches. In DNA, the CDR3 is TGTGCCAGCAGCGCCGGCCTAGCGGCCTCTGGGGCCAACGTCCTGACTTTC. It specifies CASSAGLAASGANVLTF.

This clone was counted a few times. V usage is TRBV9 and J usage is TRBJ1-2; 11 bases line up with TRBD1. The CDR3 length is 16 residues. Unmatched junction bases numbered 8, after V lost 4 bases and J lost 3 bases. Germline assignment: CDR1 SGDLS and CDR2 YYNGEE. The CDR3: CASSSPGTGGDYGYTF. The CDR3 nucleotides read TGTGCCAGCAGCTCCCCCGGGACAGGGGGAGACTATGGCTACACCTTC.

This clone was observed once. The chain couples TRBV11-2 to TRBJ1-1; 7 bases align to TRBD1. V shed 4 bases and J 5 bases; nucleotides not matched to a gene: 4. The V gene's germline CDR1 is SGHAT and CDR2 FQNNGV. The CDR3 has 13 amino acids. In nucleotides, the CDR3 is TGTGCCAGCAGCTCCCAGGGGGGAACTGAAGCTTTCTTT. Translating gives CASSSQGGTEAFF.

The rearrangement joins TRBV2 to TRBJ1-5; 8 nucleotides match TRBD1. Germline V gene sequence: CDR1 SNHLY, CDR2 FYNNEI. The CDR3 contains 14 residues. V was pared by 4 bases and J by 4 bases, with 3 bases of the junction left unmatched. The CDR3 region is CASSAGGPNQPQHF. CDR3 in DNA: TGTGCCAGCAGTGCAGGGGGCCCAAATCAGCCCCAGCATTTT. Based on the CDR3 plus reference TRBV2 and TRBJ1-5, the full variable domain is EPEVTQTPSHQVTQMGQEVILRCVPISNHLYFYWYRQILGQKVEFLVSFYNNEISEKSEIFDDQFSVERPDGSNFTLKIRSTKLEDSAMYFCASSAGGPNQPQHFGDGTRLSIL.

V gene TRBV2 combines with J gene TRBJ1-2; D might be TRBD1 (6 bases). V gave up 7 bases and J gave up 5 bases, with 8 bases separating them. This CDR3 has 11 residues. The germline gives CDR1 SNHLY, CDR2 FYNNEI. This chain's CDR3 is CASTGAYGYTF. The CDR3 nucleotides are TGTGCCAGCACAGGGGCTTATGGCTACACCTTC.

The chain uses TRBV5-1 and TRBJ2-7; the D gene is possibly TRBD1 (5 bases). Germline V lookup: CDR1 SGHRS, CDR2 YFSETQ. This CDR3 has 11 residues. The ends were cut back, 4 bases at V and 5 bases at J, with 7 bases in the middle. The CDR3 region has the DNA TGCGCCAGCAGCCAGGACAACGAGCAGTACTTC. Translation gives CASSQDNEQYF.

V gene TRBV6-1 combines with J gene TRBJ2-7; possible D gene TRBD2, 6 bases. Germline V gives CDR1 MNHNS, CDR2 SASEGT. V gave up 6 bases and J gave up 0 bases, with 15 bases separating them. The length of the CDR3 is 15 residues. DNA for the CDR3: TGTGCCAGCAGCGGGGGTGGGGTGAGCTCCTACGAGCAGTACTTC. It encodes CASSGGGVSSYEQYF.

The chain couples TRBV19 to TRBJ1-2; D may be TRBD1 (5 bases). Trimming took off 6 bases at V and 8 bases at J, with 10 bases between the two ends. This CDR3 has 11 residues. Germline lookup yields CDR1 LNHDA and CDR2 SQIVND (reference sequence). The CDR3 coding sequence is TGTGCCAGTAGCGGGGGGGACGGCTACACCTTC. This translates into CASSGGDGYTF.

This rearrangement joins TRBV11-2 to TRBJ1-1; no definite D call. Germline V lookup: CDR1 SGHAT, CDR2 FQNNGV. The CDR3 runs to 18 residues. V dropped 5 bases and J dropped 0 bases, with 22 bases sitting between them. The CDR3 loop is CASSANGIAFYLNTEAFF. Here the CDR3 DNA reads TGTGCCAGCAGCGCCAACGGTATAGCCTTCTATCTGAACACTGAAGCTTTCTTT.

This clone has just a few counts. Other DNA sequences in this sample translate to the same CDR3. V and J are TRBV15 and TRBJ1-5; a possible D gene is TRBD1 (5 bases). Deletions cut 0 bases from V and 1 base from J, with 7 bases between. Germline V CDR1 and CDR2: LNHNV, YYDKDF (reference sequence). The CDR3 is made up of 15 amino acids. CDR3 coding DNA: TGTGCCACCAGCAGAGATAGGGGAAGCAATCAGCCCCAGCATTTT. It translates to CATSRDRGSNQPQHF.

The chain joins TRBV5-1 to TRBJ1-2, with D possibly matching TRBD1 (5 bases). The V gene's germline CDR1 is SGHRS and CDR2 YFSETQ. Trimming took off 0 bases at V and 3 bases at J, with 18 bases between the two ends. This CDR3 spans 17 amino acids. This chain's CDR3 is CASSLVSVRGMDYGYTF. CDR3 coding DNA: TGCGCCAGCAGCTTGGTGTCCGTTCGGGGGATGGACTATGGCTACACCTTC. Combining the CDR3 with reference TRBV5-1 and TRBJ1-2 gives the whole variable domain KAGVTQTPRYLIKTRGQQVTLSCSPISGHRSVSWYQQTPGQGLQFLFEYFSETQRNKGNFPGRFSGRQFSNSRSEMNVSTLELGDSALYLCASSLVSVRGMDYGYTFGSGTRLTVV.

This clone has only one observation. The chain uses TRBV5-4 and TRBJ1-6; possibly TRBD1 for D (6 bases). Germline CDR1 SGHNT, CDR2 YYREEE (reference sequence). V shed 0 bases and J shed 1 base, with 14 bases lying between them. The CDR3 is made up of 18 amino acids. CDR3 coding DNA: TGTGCCAGCAGCTTGGGGGTTGGGGGGGCGTCCTATAATTCACCCCTCCACTTT. This sequence encodes CASSLGVGGASYNSPLHF.

J is TRBJ2-7 and V is TRBV19, with TRBD1 matching over 8 bases. Trimming cost V 3 bases and J 1 base; bases outside gene matches: 5. The CDR3 covers 15 residues. Germline V gene sequence: CDR1 LNHDA, CDR2 SQIVND (reference sequence). The CDR3 sequence is CASSIQQGVSYEQYF. In DNA form, the CDR3 reads TGTGCCAGTAGTATCCAACAGGGGGTTTCCTACGAGCAGTACTTC.

This CDR3 reads CASSPREGANEAFF. CDR3 DNA sequence: TGCGCCAGCAGCCCTCGGGAGGGGGCTAATGAAGCTTTCTTT. This chain joins TRBV5-1 and TRBJ1-1; 7 nucleotides agree with TRBD1. The ends lost 4 bases at V and 7 bases at J; junction bases unmatched: 10. The CDR3 has 14 amino acids. Germline values: CDR1 SGHRS, CDR2 YFSETQ.

The chain recombines TRBV5-1 with TRBJ1-1, with 9 bases matching TRBD1. This CDR3 is built from 17 residues. V dropped 2 bases and J dropped 0; count of bases not matched to a gene: 8. The germline CDR1 and CDR2 sequences are SGHRS and YFSETQ. CDR3 in DNA: TGCGCCAGCAGCTTCCTTGAAGGACAGGGGATGAACACTGAAGCTTTCTTT. Translated: CASSFLEGQGMNTEAFF.

The V call is TRBV19, the J call TRBJ2-2; tentative D call: TRBD1 (6 bases). Germline lookup yields CDR1 LNHDA and CDR2 SQIVND (reference sequence). The CDR3 length is 13 residues. As DNA, the CDR3 is TGTGCTACAGGGCGGGTCAACACCGGGGAGCTGTTTTTT. Encoded protein: CATGRVNTGELFF.

This clone was picked up one time. This chain joins TRBV7-7 and TRBJ2-3, with 10 positions matching TRBD2. Trimming removed 5 bases from V and 6 bases from J; junction bases left unmatched: 5. The length of the CDR3 is 14 residues. The germline V gene encodes CDR1 SSHAT and CDR2 FNYEAQ (reference sequence). For the CDR3, the DNA is TGTGCCAGCAGCCCCACTAGCGGGGTCGATACGCAGTATTTT. Encoded protein: CASSPTSGVDTQYF. Complete variable domain (other parts from reference TRBV7-7 and TRBJ2-3): GAGVSQSPRYKVTKRGQDVTLRCDPISSHATLYWYQQALGQGPEFLTYFNYEAQPDKSGLPSDRFSAERPEGSISTLTIQRTEQRDSAMYRCASSPTSGVDTQYFGPGTRLTVL.

This chain connects TRBV29-1 to TRBJ2-1; the D gene is possibly TRBD1 (5 bases). The germline CDR1 and CDR2 sequences are SQVTM and ANQGSEA. The CDR3 runs 12 residues. V was cut by 3 bases and J by 7 bases, with 10 bases left in between. Written as DNA, the CDR3 is TGCAGCGTTGACAGGGTGTCGAATGAGCAGTTCTTC. Amino acid sequence: CSVDRVSNEQFF.

V gene TRBV9 combines with J gene TRBJ1-2, with no clear D. This CDR3 contains 15 residues. Germline CDR1 is SGDLS and CDR2 is YYNGEE. Between the trimmed V and J ends, which lost 3 bases and 0 bases, there was a span of 12 bases. The CDR3 loop is CASSDEVSANYGYTF. DNA for the CDR3: TGTGCCAGCAGCGACGAGGTTTCAGCTAACTATGGCTACACCTTC.